Below, 19 T cell receptor beta chains from the same sample are listed, as sequenced in a study of blood T cell repertoires in COVID-19. Method: immunoSEQ multiplex PCR; TCRdb's copy keeps in-frame clones and lacks some. Among 250,000 or so clones listed, 85% to 90% were seen once. The sample consisted of peripheral blood. Receptors originate from a woman aged 55-69 years with COVID-19, enrolled during active disease.

The V call is TRBV12-5, the J call TRBJ2-5, with 13 positions matching TRBD2. The CDR3 runs to 19 residues. Germline CDR1 LGHNT, CDR2 FRNRAP. The junction had 17 bases not matched to a gene; V was cut back by 5 bases and J by 5 bases. In DNA form, the CDR3 reads TGTGCTAGTGGTCCGGGACTAGCGGGAACGAGAACTGCCATGGAGACCCAGTACTTC. Its translation is CASGPGLAGTRTAMETQYF.

CDR3 protein: CASSFQGSFSGNTIYF. As DNA, the CDR3 is TGTGCCAGCAGCTTCCAGGGAAGTTTTTCTGGAAACACCATATATTTT. This chain joins TRBV5-4 and TRBJ1-3, with D perhaps matching TRBD1 (5 bases). The CDR3 loop spans 16 amino acids. Trimming removed 2 bases from V and 1 base from J, with 13 bases in between. Germline assignment: CDR1 SGHNT and CDR2 YYREEE (reference sequence).

CDR3 sequence: CASSDRGTGEKQYF. CDR3 sequence (DNA): TGTGCCAGTAGCGACCGTGGGACAGGGGAAAAGCAGTACTTC. This chain connects TRBV19 to TRBJ2-7; 10 bases match TRBD1. This CDR3 is 14 amino acids long. After removal of 6 bases from V and 8 bases from J, the junction contained 10 bases not matched to a gene. In germline, CDR1 is LNHDA, CDR2 SQIVND (reference sequence).

The DNA for the CDR3 is TGTGCCAGCAGTTCAACAATGGCCGCGGTAGCGGGTAGCTCCTACAATGAGCAGTTCTTC. Its protein product is CASSSTMAAVAGSSYNEQFF. The V and J genes are TRBV28 and TRBJ2-1, with 7 bases fitting TRBD2. V lost 4 bases and J lost 0; bases outside the gene matches: 18. The CDR3 consists of 20 residues. Germline loops: CDR1 MDHEN, CDR2 SYDVKM.

This rearrangement joins TRBV5-1 to TRBJ2-5, with TRBD2 matching over 9 bases. CDR1 and CDR2 from the germline V gene are SGHRS and YFSETQ. V gave up 5 bases and J gave up 2 bases; unmatched junction bases: 7. This CDR3 is 15 amino acids long. This CDR3 reads CASRGLAGPQETQYF. CDR3 sequence (DNA): TGCGCCAGCAGAGGGCTAGCGGGACCTCAAGAGACCCAGTACTTC.

The rearrangement links TRBV9 to TRBJ2-2; D is uncertain. This CDR3 spans 14 amino acids. Trimming took 5 bases from V and 1 from J, leaving 9 bases between them. The V gene's germline CDR1 is SGDLS and CDR2 YYNGEE. The CDR3 DNA sequence: TGTGCCAGCAGTCGCGAGCTGAACACCGGGGAGCTGTTTTTT. Its translation is CASSRELNTGELFF. The complete variable domain, with remaining parts taken from reference TRBV9 and TRBJ2-2, reads DSGVTQTPKHLITATGQRVTLRCSPRSGDLSVYWYQQSLDQGLQFLIQYYNGEERAKGNILERFSAQQFPDLHSELNLSSLELGDSALYFCASSRELNTGELFFGEGSRLTVL.

The CDR3 reads CAISESSPGGTDTQYF. The DNA for the CDR3 is TGTGCCATCAGTGAGTCGTCCCCAGGGGGCACAGATACGCAGTATTTT. The V call is TRBV10-3, the J call TRBJ2-3; D possibly corresponds to TRBD1 (6 bases). This CDR3 contains 16 residues. V gave up 0 bases and J gave up 1 base, with 11 bases separating them. Germline CDR1 ENHRY, CDR2 SYGVKD.

The rearrangement links TRBV6-4 to TRBJ2-1; 8 bases are shared with TRBD1. The CDR3 has 15 amino acids. Trimming removed 4 bases from V and 4 bases from J; junction bases left unmatched: 6. Germline V gene sequence: CDR1 MRHNA, CDR2 SNTAGT. The CDR3 loop is CASSVGQGPYNEQFF. DNA of the CDR3: TGTGCCAGCAGTGTAGGACAGGGCCCATACAATGAGCAGTTCTTC.

The chain combines TRBV2 with TRBJ2-6; possible D gene TRBD2, 5 bases. The CDR3 covers 17 residues. The germline CDR1 and CDR2 sequences are SNHLY and FYNNEI. Trimming cost V 1 base and J 1 base, with 11 bases left between them. CDR3 sequence: CASSEGWRRSGANVLTF. CDR3 DNA: TGTGCCAGCAGTGAAGGCTGGAGGCGTTCTGGGGCCAACGTCCTGACTTTC.

This clone was found once. The chain combines TRBV27 with TRBJ1-3; 8 nucleotides line up with TRBD1. This CDR3 contains 15 residues. Trimming took 2 bases from V and 2 from J; bases not matched to a gene: 2. Germline V gives CDR1 MNHEY, CDR2 SMNVEV (reference sequence). The CDR3 DNA sequence: TGTGCCAGCAGTTTACAGGGGGCTCCTGGAAACACCATATATTTT. Protein: CASSLQGAPGNTIYF.

The chain couples TRBV30 to TRBJ2-3; no clear D. The germline gives CDR1 GTSNPN, CDR2 SVGIG (reference sequence). V shed 0 bases and J shed 8 bases, with 15 bases lying between them. CDR3 size: 14 residues. The CDR3 DNA reads TGTGCCTGGAGTGTATCTCCCCCTTCTCCTACGCAGTATTTT. As protein: CAWSVSPPSPTQYF.

This chain uses TRBV20-1 with TRBJ2-1; D unclear. V was pared by 5 bases and J by 13 bases, with 15 bases between. The length of the CDR3 is 11 residues. Germline CDR1 DFQATT, CDR2 SNEGSKA (reference sequence). The CDR3 here is CSAQRSGFQFF. The CDR3 nucleotides read TGCAGTGCTCAACGCTCCGGGTTTCAGTTCTTC.

The genes are TRBV27 and TRBJ2-5, with TRBD2 matching 7 bases. Trimming cost V 3 bases and J 5 bases; bases outside gene matches: 9. The germline CDR1 and CDR2 sequences are MNHEY and SMNVEV (reference sequence). This CDR3 has 15 residues. The CDR3 here is CASSFSGRSGETQYF. CDR3 nucleotides: TGTGCCAGCAGTTTTTCCGGGAGGAGTGGGGAGACCCAGTACTTC.

This chain connects TRBV7-8 to TRBJ2-7; TRBD2 agrees at 11 bases. CDR1 and CDR2 (germline): SGHVS, FQNEAQ. The length of the CDR3 is 15 residues. After removal of 5 bases from V and 4 bases from J, the junction contained 7 bases not matched to a gene. The CDR3 coding sequence is TGTGCCAGCAGCCTGGGGACTAGCGGCCTGTACGAGCAGTACTTC. It is translated as CASSLGTSGLYEQYF. The full variable domain, with the rest looked up from reference TRBV7-8 and TRBJ2-7, is GAGVSQSPRYKVAKRGQDVALRCDPISGHVSLFWYQQALGQGPEFLTYFQNEAQLDKSGLPSDRFFAERPEGSVSTLKIQRTQQEDSAVYLCASSLGTSGLYEQYFGPGTRLTVT.

This clone came up once. The rearrangement links TRBV10-2 to TRBJ2-2, with D hard to call. Germline-derived CDR1 and CDR2 are WSHSY and SAAADI. V shed 5 bases and J shed 6 bases, with 16 bases lying between them. CDR3 size: 15 residues. The CDR3 loop is CASSTTNSPPGELFF. The CDR3, as DNA: TGCGCCAGCAGTACTACAAACTCCCCCCCCGGGGAGCTGTTTTTT.

Concerning this clone: The sample has other DNA sequences that encode this CDR3 too. This chain links TRBV2 with TRBJ1-2; no firm D call. The CDR3 covers 13 residues. From germline, CDR1 is SNHLY and CDR2 FYNNEI. Trimming pared 4 bases from V and 2 bases from J, leaving 8 bases between. In nucleotides, the CDR3 is TGTGCCAGCAGTGGCGACTCAAACTATGGCTACACCTTC. Its protein product is CASSGDSNYGYTF.

The chain couples TRBV30 to TRBJ1-5; 8 bases are shared with TRBD1. CDR3 length equals 16 residues. J gave up 2 bases and V 2 bases, and 8 bases lay outside the gene matches. Per the germline V gene, CDR1 is GTSNPN and CDR2 is SVGIG (reference sequence). The CDR3 loop reads CAWSLPGQVGNQPQHF. As DNA, the CDR3 is TGTGCCTGGAGTCTCCCGGGACAGGTTGGCAATCAGCCCCAGCATTTT. Together with reference TRBV30 and TRBJ1-5, the CDR3 gives the full variable domain: SQTIHQWPATLVQPVGSPLSLECTVEGTSNPNLYWYRQAAGRGLQLLFYSVGIGQISSEVPQNLSASRPQDRQFILSSKKLLLSDSGFYLCAWSLPGQVGNQPQHFGDGTRLSIL.

This clone appeared once. The chain couples TRBV5-5 to TRBJ2-7; TRBD2 aligns across 11 bases. V was clipped by 4 bases and J by 4 bases; unmatched bases: 7. The CDR3 contains 15 residues. From germline, CDR1 is SGHKS and CDR2 YYEKEE (reference sequence). CDR3 protein: CASSPISGREYEQYF. In DNA form, the CDR3 reads TGTGCCAGCAGCCCGATTAGCGGGAGGGAATACGAGCAGTACTTC.

The V call is TRBV7-3, the J call TRBJ1-2; 12 nucleotides match TRBD1. Germline V lookup: CDR1 SGHTA, CDR2 FQGTGA. V lost 9 bases, J lost 1 base, and 9 bases stayed unmatched. The CDR3 covers 16 residues. CDR3 coding DNA: TGTGCCAGGGTCCGGGACAGGGGGCTGAGTAACTATGGCTACACCTTC. Encoded protein: CARVRDRGLSNYGYTF.